This T cell receptor beta chain was profiled in a study of cytomegalovirus exposure and HLA in healthy donors (dated by TCRdb to 2015 to 2018). Study-wide context: The roughly 700 repertoires of the first cohort and the 110 or so validation repertoires were produced on the same platform, according to a later analysis. In addition to the first cohort of approximately 650 subjects, a separate validation cohort of approximately 120 different subjects was used. High-throughput TCR immunosequencing, statistical association of individual TCRs with disease status, and machine learning were combined to predict cytomegalovirus infection status. The aim of the study was to test whether cataloging public T cell receptors could identify signatures of past pathogen exposure. The paper as a whole reports these results and caveats: A later analysis had no HLA typing for the validation cohort, so co-occurrence there was scored across all 110 or so repertoires. The classifier was reported to diagnose cytomegalovirus status with high specificity and sensitivity in both the original and validation cohorts. A total of 164 TCR beta chains were listed by the study as associated with cytomegalovirus. Most TCR sequences were seen in very few donors, while some public TCRs were found in many individuals. A few of the identified cytomegalovirus-associated TCR beta chains were confirmed in vitro to be specific for cytomegalovirus antigens. The authors suggested that the approach could potentially be generalized to other disease states and immunological phenotypes. A later analysis found that TCRs clustered in the first cohort also tended to co-occur in the 120 or so validation repertoires, with 94% of cluster scores above 0.

On this clone itself: Its antigen remains undetermined. One base away there is no much larger clone; base qualities are not given.

The library was generated by the immunoSEQ multiplex PCR assay. The authors' pipeline ran thus. A statistical classification framework was developed to diagnose cytomegalovirus status using the catalog of TCR beta chain sequences. This immuneACCESS table, as held by TCRdb, lists in-frame sequences with V and J called but not all clones. Of the missing ones, under half trace to an unresolved V gene in checked studies; the others have no known cause. From that table come the V and J calls and clone size; the DNA was used to work out D and trimming. The sample has about 130,000 clones on record, 89% of them singletons. Clones ranked in the top ten supply approximately 1.2% of the sample. The donors belonged to the validation cohort of under 150 subjects, which was separate from the approximately 700-subject first cohort. From the cysteine through the phenylalanine, the CDR3 covers 11 amino acids. Here the CDR3 DNA is all that survives: 33 bases in frame from base 1. The CDR1 and CDR2 encoded by the germline V gene (reference sequence) are SEHNR and FQNEAQ. V is pared back by 3 bases and J by 6 bases, with 5 bases lying between the germline termini.

The chain is made from TRBV7-9 and TRBJ1-2; the D gene cannot be named for sure. This sequence was found in a woman younger than 30 in good health and CMV-seronegative. The sample consisted of PBMCs. CDR3 loop: CASSFGDGYTF. At the DNA level, the sequence is TGTGCCAGCAGCTTCGGGGATGGCTACACCTTC.